Sequencing of this TCR beta chain was carried out in a study of cytomegalovirus exposure and HLA in healthy donors. General observations from the study: CMV serostatus was the only immune exposure information that was available. Certain sequence variants were highly shared and formed a cluster, and this cluster was likely a sequencing artifact.

For this clone: The antigen remains undetermined.

Primers included in the PCR were 60 Vbeta and 13 Jbeta primers. Assay used: immunoSEQ multiplex PCR; TCRdb lists only in-frame clones, some missing. The table has fewer than 180,000 clones, roughly 63% seen once. This CDR3 is 13 amino acids long. Germline V gives CDR1 SQVTM, CDR2 ANQGSEA. The J segment lost 4 bases and the V segment lost 7 bases, leaving 8 bases of the junction unmatched. Sequencing was performed on PBMCs. The rearrangement uses TRBV29-1 and TRBJ2-5; 8 bases are shared with TRBD2. This TCR was sampled from a woman aged 55-70 years in good health and CMV-seropositive. Here the CDR3 reads CSGGGFGSETQYF. As DNA, the CDR3 is TGCAGCGGCGGGGGGTTCGGTTCAGAGACCCAGTACTTC.